These T cell receptor beta chains were read from a single sample in a study of T cell responses to AZD1222 COVID-19 vaccine. Sequenced by immunoSEQ multiplex PCR; TCRdb stores in-frame clones only, minus some. The sample lists roughly 120,000 clones, roughly 90% occurring once. The sequenced sample was peripheral blood, obtained on day 0 of AZD1222 vaccination. The receptor source for this set is an adult in good health. Each CDR3 is given with its conserved first and last residue. The D gene is left open where the match is weak.

J gene: TRBJ2-1
V gene: TRBV7-9
D gene: NA
CDR3 DNA: TGTGCCAGCAGCTCCGCCGCGACTGGGGAAAGAGCGTTCTTC
CDR3 protein: CASSSAATGERAFF

J gene: TRBJ2-1
V gene: TRBV11-2
D gene: TRBD2
CDR3 DNA: TGTGCCAGCAGCTTGCGTTCAGCGGGGGGTATTAATGAGCAGTTCTTC
CDR3 protein: CASSLRSAGGINEQFF

J gene: TRBJ1-6
V gene: TRBV6-4
D gene: NA
CDR3 DNA: TGTGCCAGCAGCGGACAGCCGGATTCACCCCTCCACTTT
CDR3 protein: CASSGQPDSPLHF

J gene: TRBJ1-1
V gene: TRBV7-9
D gene: NA
CDR3 DNA: TGTGCCAGCAGCTTAGCGCTCAGCACTGAAGCTTTCTTT
CDR3 protein: CASSLALSTEAFF

J gene: TRBJ1-6
V gene: TRBV27
D gene: NA
CDR3 DNA: TGTGCCAGCAGTTTGGTCGGGGACTCACCCCTCCACTTT
CDR3 protein: CASSLVGDSPLHF

J gene: TRBJ2-5
V gene: TRBV3-1/TRBV3-2
D gene: TRBD2
CDR3 DNA: TGTGCCAGCAGCCCCGGGGGGGATGAGACCCAGTACTTC
CDR3 protein: CASSPGGDETQYF

J gene: TRBJ1-3
V gene: TRBV5-8
D gene: TRBD1
CDR3 DNA: TGTGCCAGCAGCTTGACAGGGGTTTATGGAAACACCATATATTTT
CDR3 protein: CASSLTGVYGNTIYF

J gene: TRBJ1-6
V gene: TRBV5-6
D gene: NA
CDR3 DNA: TGTGCCAGCAGGCACGACAGGTCTTATAATTCACCCCTCCACTTT
CDR3 protein: CASRHDRSYNSPLHF

J gene: TRBJ2-1
V gene: TRBV3-1/TRBV3-2
D gene: TRBD2
CDR3 DNA: TGTGCCAGCAGCCAAGGGGGGACTAGCGGGGGTGAGCAGTTCTTC
CDR3 protein: CASSQGGTSGGEQFF

J gene: TRBJ2-5
V gene: TRBV20-1
D gene: NA
CDR3 DNA: TGCAGTGCTAGTTACGCGGGGAAGGGGGAGACCCAGTACTTC
CDR3 protein: CSASYAGKGETQYF

J gene: TRBJ1-2
V gene: TRBV6-5
D gene: TRBD1
CDR3 DNA: TGTGCCAGCAGTCCGGGACAGGGGACCTATGGCTACACCTTC
CDR3 protein: CASSPGQGTYGYTF

J gene: TRBJ2-5
V gene: TRBV5-4
D gene: TRBD2
CDR3 DNA: TGTGCCAGCAGCTTGCGGCTAGCGGGGGAAGAGACCCAGTACTTC
CDR3 protein: CASSLRLAGEETQYF